Shown below are 12 T cell receptor beta chains from a single sample sequenced in a study of cytomegalovirus exposure and HLA in healthy donors. The method was immunoSEQ multiplex PCR; TCRdb's version includes in-frame clones alone and lacks a portion of them. The table records roughly 250,000 clones, around nine tenths of them present only once. Sequenced material: PBMCs. These TCRs come from a man between 18 and 35 years old in good health and CMV-seronegative.

This clone was observed once. The chain has TRBV12-5 and TRBJ2-7; TRBD2 aligns across 11 bases. Germline V lookup: CDR1 LGHNT, CDR2 FRNRAP. The CDR3 is 15 amino acids. After removal of 3 bases from V and 2 bases from J, the junction contained 3 bases not matched to a gene. In DNA, the CDR3 is TGTGCTAGTGGTTTCGGACTAGCGGGTCCCTACGAGCAGTACTTC. Translating gives CASGFGLAGPYEQYF.

This chain uses TRBV6-1 with TRBJ1-4; possible D gene TRBD1, 5 bases. V gave up 1 base and J gave up 8 bases, with 11 bases separating them. The CDR3 extends over 14 amino acids. CDR1 and CDR2 from the germline V gene are MNHNS and SASEGT. CDR3 sequence (DNA): TGTGCCAGCAGTGAAGGGACAACCAAAGAAAAACTGTTTTTT. Translation: CASSEGTTKEKLFF.

The V call is TRBV7-3, the J call TRBJ2-2, with TRBD2 matching over 7 bases. CDR1 SGHTA and CDR2 FQGTGA come from the germline V gene. This CDR3 is 14 amino acids long. The junction had 6 bases not matched to a gene; V was cut back by 5 bases and J by 6 bases. Here the CDR3 reads CASSDGLVAGELFF. CDR3 in DNA: TGTGCCAGCAGCGACGGACTAGTGGCCGGGGAGCTGTTTTTT.

The chain employs TRBV30 and TRBJ1-5; D is unresolved. The CDR3 covers 14 residues. Between the trimmed V and J ends, which lost 0 bases and 2 bases, there was a span of 8 bases. Germline-derived CDR1 and CDR2 are GTSNPN and SVGIG (reference sequence). The CDR3 loop reads CAWSVGRRNQPQHF. The CDR3 nucleotides read TGTGCCTGGAGTGTGGGCCGGCGCAATCAGCCCCAGCATTTT.

As DNA, the CDR3 is TGTGCCAGCAGCTTACCGGGGGGGACCCAGTACTTC. It yields the protein CASSLPGGTQYF. The V gene is TRBV7-3, the J gene TRBJ2-5; 7 bases are a match to TRBD2. The V and J ends lost 2 bases and 7 bases, in that order; junction bases with no gene match: 1. Germline V gene lookup returns CDR1 SGHTA and CDR2 FQGTGA. The CDR3 runs to 12 residues.

V usage is TRBV9 and J usage is TRBJ2-1; D gene unclear. This CDR3 has 15 residues. The germline V gene encodes CDR1 SGDLS and CDR2 YYNGEE. The ends were cut back, 3 bases at V and 0 bases at J, with 10 bases in the middle. CDR3 DNA sequence: TGTGCCAGCAGCGCCCGTTCTAGCTCCTACAATGAGCAGTTCTTC. Translation gives CASSARSSSYNEQFF. Together with reference TRBV9 and TRBJ2-1, the CDR3 gives the full variable domain: DSGVTQTPKHLITATGQRVTLRCSPRSGDLSVYWYQQSLDQGLQFLIQYYNGEERAKGNILERFSAQQFPDLHSELNLSSLELGDSALYFCASSARSSSYNEQFFGPGTRLTVL.

In its sample, this clone was seen a few times. The chain joins TRBV7-9 to TRBJ1-5, with 9 bases lining up with TRBD1. CDR3 size: 15 residues. With 5 bases clipped from V and 6 bases from J, the junction kept 8 bases outside the gene matches. The V gene's germline CDR1 is SEHNR and CDR2 FQNEAQ (reference sequence). In DNA, the CDR3 is TGTGCCAGCAGCCCGATAGGGACAGGGCTTCAGCCCCAGCATTTT. Amino acids: CASSPIGTGLQPQHF.

V is TRBV5-6 and J is TRBJ2-5; 9 bases are a match to TRBD2. Looked up from germline, CDR1 is SGHDT and CDR2 is YYEEEE. The CDR3 is 15 amino acids. After removal of 0 bases from V and 5 bases from J, the junction contained 5 bases not matched to a gene. CDR3 nucleotide sequence: TGTGCCAGCAGCTTGGGCGGGGGGGCCATGGAGACCCAGTACTTC. Translation: CASSLGGGAMETQYF.

The chain couples TRBV6-1 to TRBJ1-2; D uncertain. The V end was cut by 2 bases, the J end by 4 bases, with 5 bases between. The CDR3 loop spans 12 amino acids. CDR1 and CDR2 from the germline V gene are MNHNS and SASEGT. The CDR3 loop is CASSESFYGYTF. The DNA for the CDR3 is TGTGCCAGCAGTGAATCATTCTATGGCTACACCTTC.

V is TRBV5-1 and J is TRBJ2-1, with a possible D match to TRBD2 (6 bases). Germline values: CDR1 SGHRS, CDR2 YFSETQ. V gave up 3 bases and J gave up 5 bases, with 12 bases separating them. The CDR3 spans 14 residues. Here the CDR3 reads CASSSGLSNNEQFF. CDR3 nucleotide sequence: TGCGCCAGCAGCTCGGGACTCTCTAACAATGAGCAGTTCTTC.

The V gene is TRBV5-4, the J gene TRBJ1-4, with 9 bases fitting TRBD1. J gave up 8 bases and V 4 bases, and 15 bases lay outside the gene matches. This CDR3 region has 17 residues. The V gene's germline CDR1 is SGHNT and CDR2 YYREEE (reference sequence). Written as DNA, the CDR3 is TGTGCCAGCAGCCTCCAACTCAACAGGGGGCATAGGGAAAAACTGTTTTTT. Its protein product is CASSLQLNRGHREKLFF.

CDR3 DNA sequence: TGCAGTGCTTCCCACCGGGAGACCCAGTACTTC. It is translated as CSASHRETQYF. The genes are TRBV20-1 and TRBJ2-5, with D hard to call. The germline V gene has CDR1 DFQATT and CDR2 SNEGSKA (reference sequence). The V gene lost 5 bases and the J gene lost 5 bases, with 9 bases spanning the gap. CDR3 size: 11 residues.